The rows below give T cell receptor beta chains drawn from one sample of a study of OX40 agonist ivuxolimab in advanced cancers. The method was immunoSEQ multiplex PCR; TCRdb's version includes in-frame clones alone and lacks a portion of them. The sample yields 90,000 to 150,000 clones, roughly nine tenths seen once. The input for sequencing was CD4+ or CD8+ T cells sorted from blood, taken in a trial of the OX40 agonist ivuxolimab. These receptors were obtained from an adult with an advanced solid tumor such as melanoma, head and neck, liver or kidney cancer. CDR3s include the opening cysteine and the closing phenylalanine or tryptophan. The order of the fields is clone size, J gene, D gene, V gene, CDR3 protein, CDR3 DNA. D genes are given only for firm matches. Clone sizes are given selectively: once, few, many, or a class where the clone is expanded.

clone_size: many; j_call: TRBJ1-5; d_call: NA; v_call: TRBV6-6; cdr3_aa: CASSSNQPQHF; cdr3_nt: TGTGCCAGCAGTTCCAATCAGCCCCAGCATTTT
clone_size: NA; j_call: TRBJ2-1; d_call: TRBD1; v_call: TRBV13; cdr3_aa: CASSFHGQDDEQFF; cdr3_nt: TGTGCCAGCAGCTTCCATGGACAGGATGATGAGCAGTTCTTC
clone_size: NA; j_call: TRBJ2-7; d_call: NA; v_call: TRBV19; cdr3_aa: CASSGGIYEQYF; cdr3_nt: TGTGCCAGTAGTGGGGGAATCTACGAGCAGTACTTC
clone_size: NA; j_call: TRBJ1-6; d_call: TRBD1; v_call: TRBV18; cdr3_aa: CASSPPRQGSLASPLHF; cdr3_nt: TGTGCCAGCTCACCACCGCGACAGGGGAGTCTGGCTTCACCCCTCCACTTT
clone_size: NA; j_call: TRBJ1-2; d_call: NA; v_call: TRBV18; cdr3_aa: CASSPQPLYGYTF; cdr3_nt: TGTGCCAGCTCACCACAACCTTTATATGGCTACACCTTC
clone_size: NA; j_call: TRBJ2-5; d_call: NA; v_call: TRBV6-1; cdr3_aa: CASSIGQTGGTQYF; cdr3_nt: TGTGCCAGCAGCATAGGACAGACCGGGGGGACCCAGTACTTC
clone_size: NA; j_call: TRBJ2-3; d_call: TRBD2; v_call: TRBV6-5; cdr3_aa: CASSLSGGQSGTQYF; cdr3_nt: TGTGCCAGCAGTCTTAGCGGGGGGCAGTCGGGTACGCAGTATTTT
clone_size: NA; j_call: TRBJ2-6; d_call: NA; v_call: TRBV7-2; cdr3_aa: CASSFPTGANVLTF; cdr3_nt: TGTGCCAGCAGCTTCCCGACTGGGGCCAACGTCCTGACTTTC
clone_size: NA; j_call: TRBJ2-7; d_call: NA; v_call: TRBV28; cdr3_aa: CASSPVGDGNEQYF; cdr3_nt: TGTGCCAGCAGTCCCGTCGGGGACGGAAACGAGCAGTACTTC
clone_size: NA; j_call: TRBJ2-7; d_call: TRBD1; v_call: TRBV10-2; cdr3_aa: CASVGQGALYEQYF; cdr3_nt: TGCGCCAGCGTTGGACAGGGGGCCCTATACGAGCAGTACTTC
clone_size: NA; j_call: TRBJ1-4; d_call: TRBD1; v_call: TRBV9; cdr3_aa: CASSATGVYEKLFF; cdr3_nt: TGTGCCAGCAGCGCGACAGGGGTTTATGAAAAACTGTTTTTT
clone_size: few; j_call: TRBJ1-1; d_call: TRBD1; v_call: TRBV7-2; cdr3_aa: CASSQRDSYTEAFF; cdr3_nt: TGTGCCAGCAGCCAACGGGACAGTTACACTGAAGCTTTCTTT
clone_size: NA; j_call: TRBJ1-1; d_call: TRBD1; v_call: TRBV28; cdr3_aa: CAGKGAGGNLNTEAFF; cdr3_nt: TGTGCCGGCAAGGGGGCAGGGGGCAACCTGAACACTGAAGCTTTCTTT
clone_size: NA; j_call: TRBJ2-3; d_call: NA; v_call: TRBV5-4; cdr3_aa: CAHRRDTQYF; cdr3_nt: TGTGCCCACAGGCGGGATACGCAGTATTTT
clone_size: NA; j_call: TRBJ1-3; d_call: TRBD1; v_call: TRBV4-1; cdr3_aa: CASSQTDRDGNTIYF; cdr3_nt: TGCGCCAGCAGCCAAACCGACAGGGATGGAAACACCATATATTTT
clone_size: once; j_call: TRBJ1-6; d_call: NA; v_call: TRBV7-9; cdr3_aa: CASSARTGGGSPLHF; cdr3_nt: TGTGCCAGCAGCGCCCGCACGGGGGGAGGTTCACCCCTCCACTTT
clone_size: NA; j_call: TRBJ2-3; d_call: TRBD2; v_call: TRBV19; cdr3_aa: CASNRGGTSTDTQYF; cdr3_nt: TGTGCCAGTAATCGGGGGGGGACTAGCACAGATACGCAGTATTTT
clone_size: NA; j_call: TRBJ1-1; d_call: NA; v_call: TRBV19; cdr3_aa: CASSVNWNTEAFF; cdr3_nt: TGTGCCAGTAGTGTTAACTGGAACACTGAAGCTTTCTTT
clone_size: NA; j_call: TRBJ2-7; d_call: NA; v_call: TRBV5-1; cdr3_aa: CASSLMLGNGEQYF; cdr3_nt: TGCGCCAGCAGCTTGATGTTAGGGAATGGCGAGCAGTACTTC
clone_size: NA; j_call: TRBJ1-1; d_call: NA; v_call: TRBV30; cdr3_aa: CAWRVGTEAFF; cdr3_nt: TGTGCCTGGAGAGTTGGGACTGAAGCTTTCTTT
clone_size: once; j_call: TRBJ1-1; d_call: NA; v_call: TRBV7-8; cdr3_aa: CASSLDGRGDTEAFF; cdr3_nt: TGTGCCAGCAGCTTAGATGGTAGGGGGGACACTGAAGCTTTCTTT
clone_size: NA; j_call: TRBJ1-2; d_call: NA; v_call: TRBV4-2; cdr3_aa: CASSLTEVSGGYTF; cdr3_nt: TGTGCCAGCAGCCTGACGGAGGTATCAGGTGGCTACACCTTC
clone_size: NA; j_call: TRBJ2-5; d_call: TRBD1; v_call: TRBV28; cdr3_aa: CASRGQGLSQETQYF; cdr3_nt: TGTGCCAGCAGAGGACAGGGTTTGTCCCAAGAGACCCAGTACTTC
clone_size: NA; j_call: TRBJ1-5; d_call: NA; v_call: TRBV6-5; cdr3_aa: CASKGGPNQPQHF; cdr3_nt: TGTGCCAGCAAGGGGGGACCTAATCAGCCCCAGCATTTT
clone_size: NA; j_call: TRBJ2-5; d_call: TRBD2; v_call: TRBV5-1; cdr3_aa: CASSLLAGGSETQYF; cdr3_nt: TGCGCCAGCAGCTTGTTGGCGGGGGGGAGTGAGACCCAGTACTTC
clone_size: NA; j_call: TRBJ2-4; d_call: TRBD1; v_call: TRBV9; cdr3_aa: CASSATGGGNIQYF; cdr3_nt: TGTGCCAGCAGCGCTACAGGGGGCGGGAACATTCAGTACTTC
clone_size: NA; j_call: TRBJ2-7; d_call: NA; v_call: TRBV30; cdr3_aa: CAWSPKGGYEQYF; cdr3_nt: TGTGCCTGGAGCCCCAAGGGGGGTTACGAGCAGTACTTC
clone_size: NA; j_call: TRBJ2-5; d_call: TRBD1; v_call: TRBV29-1; cdr3_aa: CSVDLGTGVGETQYF; cdr3_nt: TGCAGCGTTGATTTAGGGACAGGGGTTGGCGAGACCCAGTACTTC
clone_size: once; j_call: TRBJ1-3; d_call: NA; v_call: TRBV28; cdr3_aa: CASSAMIAGGNTIYF; cdr3_nt: TGTGCCAGCAGTGCTATGATCGCGGGTGGAAACACCATATATTTT
clone_size: NA; j_call: TRBJ2-5; d_call: NA; v_call: TRBV5-8; cdr3_aa: CASSLGSFKTQYF; cdr3_nt: TGTGCCAGCAGCTTGGGTAGTTTTAAGACCCAGTACTTC
clone_size: once; j_call: TRBJ2-7; d_call: NA; v_call: TRBV6-6; cdr3_aa: CASSPSYEQYF; cdr3_nt: TGTGCCAGCAGTCCCTCCTACGAGCAGTACTTC
clone_size: NA; j_call: TRBJ1-1; d_call: TRBD1; v_call: TRBV18; cdr3_aa: CASSGRQGDTEAFF; cdr3_nt: TGTGCCAGCTCAGGTCGTCAGGGGGACACTGAAGCTTTCTTT
clone_size: NA; j_call: TRBJ2-2; d_call: NA; v_call: TRBV5-1; cdr3_aa: CASSLAGSVFRELFF; cdr3_nt: TGCGCCAGCAGCTTGGCCGGGAGTGTATTCAGGGAGCTGTTTTTT
clone_size: once; j_call: TRBJ2-7; d_call: NA; v_call: TRBV19; cdr3_aa: CASSMAGFGRDEQYF; cdr3_nt: TGTGCCAGTAGTATGGCGGGGTTCGGCCGCGACGAGCAGTACTTC
clone_size: NA; j_call: TRBJ2-5; d_call: NA; v_call: TRBV5-4; cdr3_aa: CASSRGSQETQYF; cdr3_nt: TGTGCCAGCAGCCGGGGGTCCCAAGAGACCCAGTACTTC
clone_size: NA; j_call: TRBJ2-5; d_call: NA; v_call: TRBV15; cdr3_aa: CATSRDGGLLYQETQYF; cdr3_nt: TGTGCCACCAGCAGAGATGGGGGACTCTTGTACCAAGAGACCCAGTACTTC
clone_size: NA; j_call: TRBJ2-7; d_call: NA; v_call: TRBV19; cdr3_aa: CASSMFVGHPYEQYF; cdr3_nt: TGTGCCAGTAGTATGTTTGTGGGACACCCCTACGAGCAGTACTTC
clone_size: NA; j_call: TRBJ1-6; d_call: NA; v_call: TRBV6-1; cdr3_aa: CASSEERGHSPLHF; cdr3_nt: TGTGCCAGCAGTGAAGAACGCGGGCATTCACCCCTCCACTTT
clone_size: NA; j_call: TRBJ2-7; d_call: NA; v_call: TRBV2; cdr3_aa: CASRDRTGHSYEQYF; cdr3_nt: TGTGCCAGCAGGGACCGGACTGGTCACTCCTACGAGCAGTACTTC
clone_size: NA; j_call: TRBJ2-7; d_call: TRBD1; v_call: TRBV11-3; cdr3_aa: CASSSGTTGATYEQYF; cdr3_nt: TGTGCCAGCAGCTCCGGGACGACAGGGGCAACCTACGAGCAGTACTTC
clone_size: NA; j_call: TRBJ1-6; d_call: TRBD1; v_call: TRBV28; cdr3_aa: CASSSAGQLNSPLHF; cdr3_nt: TGTGCCAGCAGTTCCGCGGGACAGCTCAATTCACCCCTCCACTTT
clone_size: NA; j_call: TRBJ2-1; d_call: NA; v_call: TRBV9; cdr3_aa: CASSVASGDVWNEQFF; cdr3_nt: TGTGCCAGCAGCGTAGCTTCAGGGGACGTTTGGAATGAGCAGTTCTTC
clone_size: once; j_call: TRBJ2-3; d_call: NA; v_call: TRBV7-6; cdr3_aa: CASSSRPWVTDTQYF; cdr3_nt: TGTGCCAGCAGCTCACGCCCGTGGGTTACAGATACGCAGTATTTT
clone_size: NA; j_call: TRBJ1-5; d_call: NA; v_call: TRBV27; cdr3_aa: CASSFLNQPQHF; cdr3_nt: TGTGCCAGCAGTTTCCTTAATCAGCCCCAGCATTTT
clone_size: NA; j_call: TRBJ2-7; d_call: NA; v_call: TRBV11-2; cdr3_aa: CASSLVSLGPVEQYF; cdr3_nt: TGTGCCAGCAGCTTAGTGAGCCTGGGACCTGTGGAGCAGTACTTC
clone_size: NA; j_call: TRBJ2-1; d_call: NA; v_call: TRBV18; cdr3_aa: CASSPSQVYNEQFF; cdr3_nt: TGTGCCAGCTCACCATCCCAGGTATACAATGAGCAGTTCTTC
clone_size: few; j_call: TRBJ2-6; d_call: TRBD1; v_call: TRBV2; cdr3_aa: CASSTPGQGFSGANVLTF; cdr3_nt: TGTGCCAGCAGTACACCGGGACAGGGGTTCTCTGGGGCCAACGTCCTGACTTTC
clone_size: NA; j_call: TRBJ1-5; d_call: NA; v_call: TRBV11-2; cdr3_aa: CASSGVDGNQPQHF; cdr3_nt: TGTGCCAGCAGCGGTGTGGACGGCAATCAGCCCCAGCATTTT
clone_size: NA; j_call: TRBJ1-3; d_call: NA; v_call: TRBV2; cdr3_aa: CASSENNPASGNTIYF; cdr3_nt: TGTGCCAGCAGTGAAAATAATCCTGCCTCTGGAAACACCATATATTTT
clone_size: few; j_call: TRBJ2-7; d_call: NA; v_call: TRBV5-1; cdr3_aa: CASSRDISSYEQYF; cdr3_nt: TGCGCCAGCAGTAGGGACATATCTTCCTACGAGCAGTACTTC
clone_size: NA; j_call: TRBJ2-3; d_call: NA; v_call: TRBV27; cdr3_aa: CASRLGAADTQYF; cdr3_nt: TGTGCCAGCAGATTGGGCGCGGCAGATACGCAGTATTTT
clone_size: NA; j_call: TRBJ2-3; d_call: NA; v_call: TRBV7-2; cdr3_aa: CASSLAAGAHTDTQYF; cdr3_nt: TGTGCCAGCAGCTTAGCGGCGGGGGCGCACACAGATACGCAGTATTTT
clone_size: NA; j_call: TRBJ1-1; d_call: NA; v_call: TRBV11-2; cdr3_aa: CASSLNRINTEAFF; cdr3_nt: TGTGCCAGCAGCTTAAACAGGATAAACACTGAAGCTTTCTTT
clone_size: NA; j_call: TRBJ2-3; d_call: NA; v_call: TRBV29-1; cdr3_aa: CSVYKDGVGDTQYF; cdr3_nt: TGCAGCGTTTATAAGGACGGGGTGGGAGATACGCAGTATTTT
clone_size: NA; j_call: TRBJ1-2; d_call: TRBD1; v_call: TRBV7-9; cdr3_aa: CASSFTGEGYTF; cdr3_nt: TGTGCCAGCAGCTTCACAGGGGAAGGCTACACCTTC